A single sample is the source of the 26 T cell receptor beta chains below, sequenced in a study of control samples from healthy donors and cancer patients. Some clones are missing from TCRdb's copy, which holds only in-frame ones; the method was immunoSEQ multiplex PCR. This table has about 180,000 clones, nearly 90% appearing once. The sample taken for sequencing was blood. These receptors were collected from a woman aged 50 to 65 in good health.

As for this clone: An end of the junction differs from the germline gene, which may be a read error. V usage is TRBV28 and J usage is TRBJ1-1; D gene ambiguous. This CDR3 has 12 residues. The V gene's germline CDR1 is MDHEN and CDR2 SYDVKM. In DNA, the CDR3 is TGTGCCAGCAGTACGCCCGGCGGACCAAACCCCTTT. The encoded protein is CASSTPGGPNPF.

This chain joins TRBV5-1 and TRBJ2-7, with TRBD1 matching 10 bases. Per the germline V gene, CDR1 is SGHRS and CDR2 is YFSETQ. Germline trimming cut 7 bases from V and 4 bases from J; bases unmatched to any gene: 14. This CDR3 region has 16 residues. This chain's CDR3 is CASASPTGQGVYEQYF. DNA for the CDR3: TGCGCCAGCGCTTCCCCCACCGGACAGGGGGTGTACGAGCAGTACTTC. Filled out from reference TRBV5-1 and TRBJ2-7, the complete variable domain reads KAGVTQTPRYLIKTRGQQVTLSCSPISGHRSVSWYQQTPGQGLQFLFEYFSETQRNKGNFPGRFSGRQFSNSRSEMNVSTLELGDSALYLCASASPTGQGVYEQYFGPGTRLTVT.

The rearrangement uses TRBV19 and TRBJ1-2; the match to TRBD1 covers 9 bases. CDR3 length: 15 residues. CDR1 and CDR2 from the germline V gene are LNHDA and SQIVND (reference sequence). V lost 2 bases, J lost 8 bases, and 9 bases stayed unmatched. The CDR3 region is CASSIYPTGGSGYTF. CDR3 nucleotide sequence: TGTGCCAGTAGTATATACCCCACAGGGGGCAGCGGCTACACCTTC. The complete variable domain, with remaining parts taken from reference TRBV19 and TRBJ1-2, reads DGGITQSPKYLFRKEGQNVTLSCEQNLNHDAMYWYRQDPGQGLRLIYYSQIVNDFQKGDIAEGYSVSREKKESFPLTVTSAQKNPTAFYLCASSIYPTGGSGYTFGSGTRLTVV.

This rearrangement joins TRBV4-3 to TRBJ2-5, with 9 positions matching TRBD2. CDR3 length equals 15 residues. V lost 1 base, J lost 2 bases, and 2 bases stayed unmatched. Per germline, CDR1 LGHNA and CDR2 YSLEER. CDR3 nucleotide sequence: TGCGCCAGCAGCCAAGGTACTAGCGGGCAAGAGACCCAGTACTTC. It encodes CASSQGTSGQETQYF.

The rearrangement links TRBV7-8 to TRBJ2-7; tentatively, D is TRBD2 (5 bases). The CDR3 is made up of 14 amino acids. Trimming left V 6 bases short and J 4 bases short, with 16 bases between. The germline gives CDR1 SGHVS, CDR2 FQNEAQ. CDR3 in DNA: TGTGCCAGCAGTCCTTCTAGCTCCTTGTACGAGCAGTACTTC. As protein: CASSPSSSLYEQYF. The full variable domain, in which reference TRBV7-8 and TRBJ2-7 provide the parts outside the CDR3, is GAGVSQSPRYKVAKRGQDVALRCDPISGHVSLFWYQQALGQGPEFLTYFQNEAQLDKSGLPSDRFFAERPEGSVSTLKIQRTQQEDSAVYLCASSPSSSLYEQYFGPGTRLTVT.

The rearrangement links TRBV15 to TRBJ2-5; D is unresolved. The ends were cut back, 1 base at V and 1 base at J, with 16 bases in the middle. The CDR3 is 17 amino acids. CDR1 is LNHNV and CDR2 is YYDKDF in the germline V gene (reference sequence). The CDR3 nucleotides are TGTGCCACCAGCAGAGCGTTACAGCCTCAGTTCCAAGAGACCCAGTACTTC. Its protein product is CATSRALQPQFQETQYF.

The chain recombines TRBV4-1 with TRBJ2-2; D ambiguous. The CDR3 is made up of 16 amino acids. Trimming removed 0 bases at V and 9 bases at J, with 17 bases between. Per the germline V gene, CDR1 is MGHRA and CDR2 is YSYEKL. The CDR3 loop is CASSQDPSPGGWELFF. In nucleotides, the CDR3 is TGCGCCAGCAGCCAAGACCCTTCACCAGGTGGCTGGGAGCTGTTTTTT.

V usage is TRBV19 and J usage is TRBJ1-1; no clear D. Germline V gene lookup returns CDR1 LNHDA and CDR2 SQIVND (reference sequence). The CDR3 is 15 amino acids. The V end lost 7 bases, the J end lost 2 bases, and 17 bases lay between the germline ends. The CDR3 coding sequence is TGTGCCAGTAATTCCCTCGACGATTCAAACACTGAAGCTTTCTTT. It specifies CASNSLDDSNTEAFF.

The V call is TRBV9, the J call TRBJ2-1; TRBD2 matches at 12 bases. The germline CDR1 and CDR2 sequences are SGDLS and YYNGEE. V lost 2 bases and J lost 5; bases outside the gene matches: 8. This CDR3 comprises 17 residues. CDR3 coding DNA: TGTGCCAGCAGCGTTTCTAGCGGGAGGGCCCGGGACAATGAGCAGTTCTTC. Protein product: CASSVSSGRARDNEQFF.

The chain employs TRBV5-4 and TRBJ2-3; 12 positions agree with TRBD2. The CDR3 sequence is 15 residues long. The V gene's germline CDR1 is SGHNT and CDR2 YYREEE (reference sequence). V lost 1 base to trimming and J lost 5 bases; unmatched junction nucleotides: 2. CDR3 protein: CASSLPLAGGDTQYF. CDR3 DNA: TGTGCCAGCAGCTTGCCACTAGCGGGAGGAGATACGCAGTATTTT.

The CDR3 DNA reads as TGTGCCATCGGAGTAACTAGCGGGGGGTCGGGCAATGAGCAGTTCTTC. Its protein product is CAIGVTSGGSGNEQFF. J is TRBJ2-1 and V is TRBV10-3; 12 bases match TRBD2. The CDR3 has 16 residues. CDR1 is ENHRY and CDR2 is SYGVKD in the germline V gene. The junction had 11 bases not matched to a gene; V was cut back by 8 bases and J by 6 bases.

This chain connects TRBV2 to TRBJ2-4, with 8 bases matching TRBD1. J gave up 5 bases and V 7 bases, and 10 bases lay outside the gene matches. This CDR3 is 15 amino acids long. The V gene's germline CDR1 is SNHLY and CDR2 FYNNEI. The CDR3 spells CASKVQGDWENIQYF. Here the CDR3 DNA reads TGTGCCAGCAAAGTACAGGGGGACTGGGAAAACATTCAGTACTTC.

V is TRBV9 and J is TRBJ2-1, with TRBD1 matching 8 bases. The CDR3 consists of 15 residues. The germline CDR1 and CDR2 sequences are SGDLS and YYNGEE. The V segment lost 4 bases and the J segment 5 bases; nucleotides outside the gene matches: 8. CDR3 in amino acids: CASSPRTGLNNEQFF. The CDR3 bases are TGTGCCAGCAGCCCACGGACAGGGTTGAACAATGAGCAGTTCTTC.

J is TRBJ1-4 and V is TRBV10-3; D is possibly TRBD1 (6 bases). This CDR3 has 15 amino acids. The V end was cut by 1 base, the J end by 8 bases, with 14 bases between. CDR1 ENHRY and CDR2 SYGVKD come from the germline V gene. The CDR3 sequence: CAISEFSGAVEKLFF. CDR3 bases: TGTGCCATCAGTGAGTTCTCAGGGGCCGTAGAAAAACTGTTTTTT.

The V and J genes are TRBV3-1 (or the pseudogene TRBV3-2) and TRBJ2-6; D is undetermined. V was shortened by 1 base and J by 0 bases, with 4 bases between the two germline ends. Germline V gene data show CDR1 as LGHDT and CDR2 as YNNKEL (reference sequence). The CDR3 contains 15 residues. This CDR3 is CASSQVPSGANVLTF. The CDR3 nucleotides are TGTGCCAGCAGCCAAGTTCCCTCTGGGGCCAACGTCCTGACTTTC.

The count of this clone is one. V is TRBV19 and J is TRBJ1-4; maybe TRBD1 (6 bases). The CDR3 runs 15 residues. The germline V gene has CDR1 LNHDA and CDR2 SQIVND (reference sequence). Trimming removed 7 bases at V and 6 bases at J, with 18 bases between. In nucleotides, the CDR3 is TGTGCCAGTAACCCCAGGGGTCTGGGGTATGAAAAACTGTTTTTT. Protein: CASNPRGLGYEKLFF.

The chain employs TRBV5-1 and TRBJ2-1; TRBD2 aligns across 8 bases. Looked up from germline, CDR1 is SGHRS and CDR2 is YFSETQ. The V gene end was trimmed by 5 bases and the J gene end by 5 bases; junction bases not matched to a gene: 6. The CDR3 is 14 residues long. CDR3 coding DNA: TGCGCCAGCAGATCGGTAGCGGGAAACAATGAGCAGTTCTTC. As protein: CASRSVAGNNEQFF. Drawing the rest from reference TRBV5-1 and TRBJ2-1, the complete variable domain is KAGVTQTPRYLIKTRGQQVTLSCSPISGHRSVSWYQQTPGQGLQFLFEYFSETQRNKGNFPGRFSGRQFSNSRSEMNVSTLELGDSALYLCASRSVAGNNEQFFGPGTRLTVL.

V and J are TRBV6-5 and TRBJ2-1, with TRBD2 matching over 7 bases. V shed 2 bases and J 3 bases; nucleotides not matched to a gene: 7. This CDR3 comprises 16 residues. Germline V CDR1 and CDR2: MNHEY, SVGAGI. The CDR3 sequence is CASSYRTRGLYNEQFF. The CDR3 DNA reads TGTGCCAGCAGTTACAGGACTAGAGGTCTCTACAATGAGCAGTTCTTC.

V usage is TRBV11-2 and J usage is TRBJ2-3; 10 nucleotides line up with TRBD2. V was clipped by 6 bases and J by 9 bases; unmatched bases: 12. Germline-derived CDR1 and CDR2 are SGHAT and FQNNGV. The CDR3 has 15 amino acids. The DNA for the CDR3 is TGTGCCAGCAGACGACTAGCGGGTAGGATCACGACGCAGTATTTT. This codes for CASRRLAGRITTQYF.

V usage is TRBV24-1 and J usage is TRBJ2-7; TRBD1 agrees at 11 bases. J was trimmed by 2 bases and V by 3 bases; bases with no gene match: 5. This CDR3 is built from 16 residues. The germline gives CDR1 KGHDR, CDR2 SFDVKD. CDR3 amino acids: CATSDGGGQGAYEQYF. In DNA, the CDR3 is TGTGCCACCAGTGATGGAGGGGGACAGGGGGCCTACGAGCAGTACTTC.

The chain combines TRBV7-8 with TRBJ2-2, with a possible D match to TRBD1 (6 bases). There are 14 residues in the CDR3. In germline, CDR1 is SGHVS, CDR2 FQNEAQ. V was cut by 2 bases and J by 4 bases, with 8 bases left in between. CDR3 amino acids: CASSLTGLTGELFF. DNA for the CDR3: TGTGCCAGCAGCTTAACAGGGCTCACCGGGGAGCTGTTTTTT.

The CDR3 loop is CASSQDKTGGEKLFF. In nucleotides, the CDR3 is TGCGCCAGCAGCCAAGATAAGACAGGGGGGGAAAAACTGTTTTTT. This rearrangement joins TRBV4-3 to TRBJ1-4, with TRBD1 matching 9 bases. Germline assignment: CDR1 LGHNA and CDR2 YSLEER. The CDR3 totals 15 residues. V shed 0 bases, J shed 8 bases, and the junction held 4 bases outside the gene matches.

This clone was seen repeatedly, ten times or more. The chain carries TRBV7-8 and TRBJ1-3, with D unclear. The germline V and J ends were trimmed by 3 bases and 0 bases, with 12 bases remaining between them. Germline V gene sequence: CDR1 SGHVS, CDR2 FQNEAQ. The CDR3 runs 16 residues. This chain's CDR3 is CASSFEAGGSGNTIYF. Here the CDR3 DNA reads TGTGCCAGCAGCTTCGAGGCCGGCGGCTCTGGAAACACCATATATTTT.

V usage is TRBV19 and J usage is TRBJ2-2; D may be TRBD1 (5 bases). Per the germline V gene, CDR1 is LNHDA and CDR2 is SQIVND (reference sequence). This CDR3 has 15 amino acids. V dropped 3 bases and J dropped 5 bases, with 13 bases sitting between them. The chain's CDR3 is CASSIFRDMTGELFF. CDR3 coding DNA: TGTGCCAGTAGTATTTTCAGGGATATGACCGGGGAGCTGTTTTTT.

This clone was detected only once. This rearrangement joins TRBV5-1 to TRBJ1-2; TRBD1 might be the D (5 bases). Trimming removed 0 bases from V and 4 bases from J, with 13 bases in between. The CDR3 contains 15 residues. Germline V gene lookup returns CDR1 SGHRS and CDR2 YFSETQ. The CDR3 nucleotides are TGCGCCAGCAGCTTGGGGGGCGACAGCTCCTATGGCTACACCTTC. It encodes CASSLGGDSSYGYTF.

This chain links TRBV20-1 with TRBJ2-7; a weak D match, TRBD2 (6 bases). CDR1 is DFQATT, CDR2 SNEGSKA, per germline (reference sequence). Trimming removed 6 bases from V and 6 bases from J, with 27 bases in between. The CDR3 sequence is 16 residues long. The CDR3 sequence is CSASNQLAISYSEQYF. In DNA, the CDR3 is TGCAGTGCCAGTAATCAGCTAGCGATATCTTACAGCGAGCAGTACTTC.